This is a list of T cell receptor beta chains from one sample in a study of shared clonotypes between healthy human individuals. Profiling relied on immunoSEQ multiplex PCR, and the TCRdb table lists in-frame clones only, not all of them. This table holds about 460,000 clones, more than 70% found once. Sample: PBMCs. These receptors all stem from a woman in her thirties or forties in good health. Some clones in this sample may be carry-over from other donors' samples. Both conserved end residues are part of each CDR3. The order of the fields is clone size, J gene, V gene, D gene, CDR3 DNA, CDR3 protein. A D gene is named only where the DNA matches it firmly. For some rows the clone size is stated as once, few or many, or as a class when expanded; others skip it.

-,TRBJ1-1,TRBV6-6,-,TGTGCCAGCAGTTACGAGACGGTTAACACTGAAGCTTTCTTT,CASSYETVNTEAFF
many,TRBJ2-1,TRBV9,TRBD2,TGTGCCAGCAGCCTACGACTAGCGGGAGTAGATGAGCAGTTCTTC,CASSLRLAGVDEQFF
-,TRBJ1-2,TRBV7-3,TRBD1,TGTGCCAGCAGCCCTGGGACAGGGGAAGGCGGCTACACCTTC,CASSPGTGEGGYTF
-,TRBJ2-3,TRBV27,TRBD1,TGTGCCAGCTCCCTCGATTTGACAGGGATAGGCACAGATACGCAGTATTTT,CASSLDLTGIGTDTQYF
-,TRBJ1-2,TRBV11-2,-,TGTGCCAGCAGCTTAGGAGTTAGCTCTAACTATGGCTACACCTTC,CASSLGVSSNYGYTF
few,TRBJ1-1,TRBV7-9,-,TGTGCCAGCAGCTTAATGTTAGGGGACACTGAAGCTTTCTTT,CASSLMLGDTEAFF
-,TRBJ2-5,TRBV5-8,TRBD1,TGTGCCAGCAGCTTGGTGGGACAGGGGGCGGAGACCCAGTACTTC,CASSLVGQGAETQYF
few,TRBJ2-2,TRBV5-1,-,TGCGCCAGCAGCTCTGACGGGACCGGGGAGCTGTTTTTT,CASSSDGTGELFF
-,TRBJ1-1,TRBV5-6,-,TGTGCCAGCAGTCTATTCGGTGTTGTGGGGGCTTTCTTT,CASSLFGVVGAFF
-,TRBJ2-5,TRBV11-3,TRBD2,TGTGCCAGCAGCTTAACCCTCGGGGGGGGAGGGACCACAGAGACCCAGTACTTC,CASSLTLGGGGTTETQYF
many,TRBJ2-1,TRBV5-1,-,TGCGCCAGCAGCTTGGTTGTGGGGCATACCTACAATGAGCAGTTCTTC,CASSLVVGHTYNEQFF
once,TRBJ1-4,TRBV7-6,TRBD1,TGTGCCAGCAGCTTATACAGGGGTCATGAAAAACTGTTTTTT,CASSLYRGHEKLFF
-,TRBJ1-4,TRBV4-1,-,TGCGCCAGCAGCCTTGAGGGAGGGGGTCTGGGTGAAAAACTGTTTTTT,CASSLEGGGLGEKLFF
-,TRBJ1-5,TRBV19,-,TGTGCCAGTAGTATAGGACAGGTGGGCAATCAGCCCCAGCATTTT,CASSIGQVGNQPQHF
-,TRBJ2-1,TRBV10-3,-,TGTGCCATCAGTGCGGAGTCCTACAATGAGCAGTTCTTC,CAISAESYNEQFF
-,TRBJ2-2,TRBV5-1,TRBD2,TGCGCCAGCACCCGAGCGGGAGAGGCAGGGGAGCTGTTTTTT,CASTRAGEAGELFF
-,TRBJ2-7,TRBV6-5,TRBD2,TGTGCCAGCAGTTACGAACTAGCGGGGTCCTACGAGCAGTACTTC,CASSYELAGSYEQYF
many,TRBJ1-2,TRBV13,TRBD1,TGTGCCAGCAGCTTCAAGGACAGGCCCTCATCCTATGGCTACACCTTC,CASSFKDRPSSYGYTF
-,TRBJ2-5,TRBV7-6,TRBD2,TGTGCTGGGGGGGATCGAGAGACCCAGTACTTC,CAGGDRETQYF
-,TRBJ2-7,TRBV10-3,TRBD1,TGTGCCACCAGCCTTGGGGGACAGGGTTACGAGCAGTACTTC,CATSLGGQGYEQYF
once,TRBJ2-3,TRBV10-2,TRBD2,TGCGCCAGCAGAACTAGCGGGAGCCCAGATACGCAGTATTTT,CASRTSGSPDTQYF
-,TRBJ2-1,TRBV9,-,TGTGCCAGCAGCCCAGAGGGGCAGTTACACAATGAGCAGTTCTTC,CASSPEGQLHNEQFF
-,TRBJ2-3,TRBV5-4,-,TGTGCCAGCAGCTGGTGGGAGGATACGCAGTATTTT,CASSWWEDTQYF
many,TRBJ1-5,TRBV28,-,TGTGCCAGCTACGGGGCCGGGAGGCAGCACAATCAGCCCCAGCATTTT,CASYGAGRQHNQPQHF
-,TRBJ1-4,TRBV18,-,TGTGCCAGCTCACGTGTCACTAATGAAAAACTGTTTTTT,CASSRVTNEKLFF
-,TRBJ2-7,TRBV19,-,TGTGCCAGTAGTATCTCGACGTGGGAGGAGCAGTACTTC,CASSISTWEEQYF
-,TRBJ2-1,TRBV15,TRBD2,TGTGCCACCAGCAGAGTCGGGACTAGCGGGAGAAATGAGCAGTTCTTC,CATSRVGTSGRNEQFF
once,TRBJ2-5,TRBV2,TRBD1,TGTGCCAGCTGTTACAGGGGACCGCAGGCCCAGTACTTC,CASCYRGPQAQYF
-,TRBJ2-6,TRBV13,-,TGTGCCAGCAGCTTGGGGGCGGGAGTACCTGGGGCCAACGTCCTGACTTTC,CASSLGAGVPGANVLTF
few,TRBJ1-1,TRBV28,-,TGTGCCAGCAGTTTACCTCCCTACCAATCCGGACGGAACACTGAAGCTTTCTTT,CASSLPPYQSGRNTEAFF
-,TRBJ2-1,TRBV5-6,TRBD2,TGTGCCAGCAGCTTCGGACTAGCGGGACCTTTCTTC,CASSFGLAGPFF
-,TRBJ2-5,TRBV7-9,TRBD2,TGTGCCAGCAGTCCTAGCGGGGGACGTGCGGAGACCCAGTACTTC,CASSPSGGRAETQYF
-,TRBJ2-7,TRBV18,TRBD1,TGTGCCAGCTCCTCAGACAGGGCGATTGAGCAGTACTTC,CASSSDRAIEQYF
once,TRBJ2-7,TRBV11-2,TRBD2,TGTGCCAGCAGCTTAGCCACTAGCGGGATCTCCTACGAGCAGTACTTC,CASSLATSGISYEQYF
-,TRBJ2-2,TRBV7-9,-,TGTGCCAGCAGCTTCGGCACCGGGGAGCTGTTTTTT,CASSFGTGELFF
-,TRBJ2-1,TRBV5-1,-,TGCGCCAGCAGCTCGCAGGGTGAGCAGTTCTTC,CASSSQGEQFF
-,TRBJ1-5,TRBV28,TRBD1,TGTGCCAGCAGCCGTACTGGGACAGGGGGCTTTCAGCCCCAGCATTTT,CASSRTGTGGFQPQHF
-,TRBJ2-5,TRBV18,-,TGTGCCAGCTCACCCCGGACAGTCCAAGAGACCCAGTACTTC,CASSPRTVQETQYF
-,TRBJ1-3,TRBV19,TRBD1,TGTGCCGCAACACCGACAGGGGACTCTGGAAACACCATATATTTT,CAATPTGDSGNTIYF
-,TRBJ2-5,TRBV14,-,TGTGCCAGCAGCCAAGAGGGGTGGTACCAAGAGACCCAGTACTTC,CASSQEGWYQETQYF
-,TRBJ1-4,TRBV7-9,-,TGTGCCAGCAGCTTTCTCCAAACTCGAGGGCTGTTTTTT,CASSFLQTRGLFF
once,TRBJ1-4,TRBV2,-,TGTGCCAGCAGCCATCCTCTGGGGCCCGGGAATGAAAAACTGTTTTTT,CASSHPLGPGNEKLFF
once,TRBJ1-1,TRBV4-3,-,TGCGCCAGCAGCCAAGATCTTGTGTTCGGTAGGGACATAGGATTT,CASSQDLVFGRDIGF
-,TRBJ2-7,TRBV29-1,-,TGCAGCGTCGGACTGTTATACGAGCAGTACTTC,CSVGLLYEQYF
-,TRBJ1-1,TRBV7-2,-,TGTGCCAGCAGCTCCGGTTGGAACACTGAAGCTTTCTTT,CASSSGWNTEAFF
few,TRBJ1-5,TRBV28,-,TGTGCCAGCAGTTGGGGGGCGGCTCAGCCCCAGCATTTT,CASSWGAAQPQHF
-,TRBJ2-2,TRBV28,-,TGTGCCAGCAGTTCGGGGAGTGGCGGGGAGCTGTTTTTT,CASSSGSGGELFF
once,TRBJ2-7,TRBV4-1,-,TGCGCCAGCAGCCAAGGAATGCTGGGTTCCGAGCAGTACTTC,CASSQGMLGSEQYF
-,TRBJ2-7,TRBV5-1,-,TGCGCCAGCAGTCCGGCGGAGTGGGGCGGCGAGCAGTACTTC,CASSPAEWGGEQYF
-,TRBJ2-2,TRBV5-1,TRBD2,TGCGCCAGCTTCCGGACTAGCGGGAGATCCGGGGAGCTGTTTTTT,CASFRTSGRSGELFF
-,TRBJ1-1,TRBV6-6,TRBD1,TGTGCCAGCAGTACCGGACAGGGGTTGACTGAAGCTTTCTTT,CASSTGQGLTEAFF
few,TRBJ2-2,TRBV15,-,TGTGCCACCAGCATAGGGGTGGCGGGGGAGCTGTTTTTT,CATSIGVAGELFF
-,TRBJ1-2,TRBV7-6,-,TGTGCCAGCAGCTTAGTAGAGAACTATGGCTACACCTTC,CASSLVENYGYTF
-,TRBJ2-5,TRBV29-1,TRBD2,TGCAGCGTTGAAGATCCCCTAGCGGGGTTCCAAGAGACCCAGTACTTC,CSVEDPLAGFQETQYF
-,TRBJ1-2,TRBV5-4,-,TGTGCCAGCAGCTCCCCCCGTAGGGGTTACGGTGGCTACACCTTC,CASSSPRRGYGGYTF